What follows are 28 T cell receptor beta chains derived from one specimen sequenced in a study of blood T cell repertoires in COVID-19 (dated by TCRdb to the early 2020s). Library preparation used the immunoSEQ multiplex PCR assay. The clones in this table, taken by TCRdb from immuneACCESS, are in-frame only. Not every clone is retained; where verified, under half of the shortfall comes from an unresolved V gene, and the cause of the rest is unknown. In this sample the table shows over 300,000 clones, roughly 88% of which occur a single time. Together, the top ten hold roughly 2.2% of the sample. Sequenced: PBMCs or T cells enriched from blood (not recorded which). These receptors were collected from a man aged 25-45 years who had recovered from COVID-19.

This clone has more than one count but fewer than ten. The chain joins TRBV4-3 to TRBJ2-3, with TRBD2 as a possible D gene (7 bases). CDR3 size: 17 residues. CDR1 and CDR2 from the germline V gene are LGHNA and YSLEER. Deletions cut 0 bases from V and 5 bases from J, with 18 bases between. Here the CDR3 DNA reads TGCGCCAGCAGCCAAGAATTGCGGGGGCTCCTCGGAGATACGCAGTATTTT. Protein: CASSQELRGLLGDTQYF.

This clone has just one count. V gene TRBV7-2 combines with J gene TRBJ1-2, with D hard to call. The CDR3 length is 16 residues. The V and J ends lost 4 bases and 5 bases respectively, with 20 bases between them. Germline CDR1 and CDR2: SGHTA and FQGNSA. The CDR3 coding sequence is TGTGCCAGCAGCTCCCGAACCCTAAGTTGGAGTTATGGCTACACCTTC. Translated: CASSSRTLSWSYGYTF. Full variable domain (outside the CDR3, taken from reference TRBV7-2 and TRBJ1-2): GAGVSQSPSNKVTEKGKDVELRCDPISGHTALYWYRQSLGQGLEFLIYFQGNSAPDKSGLPSDRFSAERTGGSVSTLTIQRTQQEDSAVYLCASSSRTLSWSYGYTFGSGTRLTVV.

This clone came up once. V usage is TRBV6-5 and J usage is TRBJ2-1, with D hard to call. The ends were cut back, 2 bases at V and 8 bases at J, with 4 bases in the middle. Germline V gives CDR1 MNHEY, CDR2 SVGAGI. CDR3 size: 11 residues. CDR3 sequence reads: CASSYGYEQFF. The DNA of the CDR3 is TGTGCCAGCAGTTACGGCTATGAGCAGTTCTTC.

This clone came up once. The J gene is TRBJ2-3, the V gene TRBV24-1, with D maybe TRBD2 (6 bases). Per germline, CDR1 KGHDR and CDR2 SFDVKD. The CDR3 has 15 amino acids. Between the trimmed V and J ends, which lost 4 bases and 2 bases, there was a span of 12 bases. CDR3 DNA: TGTGCCACCAGTGAATCACTAGCAAACACAGATACGCAGTATTTT. It yields the protein CATSESLANTDTQYF.

The V call is TRBV5-4, the J call TRBJ1-2; no firm D call. Germline CDR1 reads SGHNT; CDR2 reads YYREEE (reference sequence). The V gene lost 1 base and the J gene lost 6 bases, with 10 bases spanning the gap. This CDR3 has 13 residues. For the CDR3, the DNA is TGTGCCAGCAGCTTGAGTCAGGAACATGGCTACACCTTC. Its translation is CASSLSQEHGYTF.

The chain combines TRBV11-2 with TRBJ1-2; tentative D call: TRBD1 (6 bases). V dropped 5 bases and J dropped 2 bases, with 24 bases sitting between them. Germline CDR1 and CDR2: SGHAT and FQNNGV. The CDR3 extends over 18 amino acids. CDR3 sequence: CASSHLPLGRGRNYGYTF. The CDR3 DNA sequence: TGTGCCAGCAGCCACCTGCCCTTGGGCAGGGGCAGAAACTATGGCTACACCTTC.

This chain joins TRBV28 and TRBJ1-4; D remains unclear. Trimming took off 3 bases at V and 6 bases at J, with 14 bases between the two ends. CDR3 length: 15 amino acids. Germline V gene sequence: CDR1 MDHEN, CDR2 SYDVKM. CDR3 in DNA: TGTGCCAGCAGTTTCCTAGGTGATCTAGATGAAAAACTGTTTTTT. It specifies CASSFLGDLDEKLFF.

CDR3 region: CASTPRWAPNTEAFF. The CDR3 DNA follows: TGCGCCAGCACCCCTCGTTGGGCTCCGAACACTGAAGCTTTCTTT. The chain carries TRBV4-1 and TRBJ1-1, with D unclear. V lost 7 bases and J lost 1, with 16 bases in between. CDR1 and CDR2 (germline): MGHRA, YSYEKL. The CDR3 spans 15 residues.

This CDR3 is CASEEAVEAFF. CDR3 nucleotides: TGTGCCAGCGAAGAGGCAGTTGAAGCTTTCTTT. V usage is TRBV2 and J usage is TRBJ1-1; no definite D call. The CDR3 is 11 amino acids. Looked up from germline, CDR1 is SNHLY and CDR2 is FYNNEI. The V end lost 8 bases, the J end lost 7 bases, and 11 bases lay between the germline ends.

The chain joins TRBV2 to TRBJ2-1; 8 nucleotides match TRBD2. J lost 4 bases, V lost 6 bases, and 8 bases had no gene match. The CDR3 extends over 15 amino acids. Germline loops: CDR1 SNHLY, CDR2 FYNNEI. The CDR3 region is CASRFRGGSYNEQFF. For the CDR3, the DNA is TGTGCCAGCAGATTTCGGGGGGGCTCTTACAATGAGCAGTTCTTC.

V usage is TRBV12-3 or TRBV12-4 and J usage is TRBJ1-5, with D perhaps TRBD1 (5 bases). CDR3 length: 13 residues. The V gene lost 6 bases and the J gene lost 7 bases, with 13 bases spanning the gap. Here the CDR3 DNA reads TGTGCCAGCAGCCCCGCACAGGACCAGCCCCAGCATTTT. This translates into CASSPAQDQPQHF.

The genes are TRBV5-1 and TRBJ2-5; D possibly corresponds to TRBD1 (5 bases). Trimming cost V 2 bases and J 4 bases, with 18 bases left between them. CDR1 and CDR2 from the germline V gene are SGHRS and YFSETQ. The CDR3 has 16 amino acids. The CDR3 region is CASSFYQGQVGETQYF. In nucleotides, the CDR3 is TGCGCCAGCAGCTTTTACCAGGGTCAGGTAGGAGAGACCCAGTACTTC.

This clone has a single count. The V gene is TRBV5-1, the J gene TRBJ1-1, with 7 positions matching TRBD1. V was clipped by 2 bases and J by 2 bases; unmatched bases: 9. This CDR3 is built from 16 residues. The germline CDR1 and CDR2 sequences are SGHRS and YFSETQ. In DNA form, the CDR3 reads TGCGCCAGCAGCTTCGGGGCAGGGGGAGGAAACACTGAAGCTTTCTTT. Protein sequence: CASSFGAGGGNTEAFF.

This clone was seen just once. The chain recombines TRBV18 with TRBJ1-2, with D maybe TRBD1 (5 bases). This CDR3 has 14 amino acids. The V and J ends lost 0 bases and 6 bases respectively, with 11 bases between them. From germline, CDR1 is KGHSH and CDR2 LQKENI. Written as DNA, the CDR3 is TGTGCCAGCTCACCACCGGGGGGAAGGAATGGCTACACCTTC. The encoded protein is CASSPPGGRNGYTF.

The chain combines TRBV2 with TRBJ2-7; the D gene is possibly TRBD1 (5 bases). CDR1 SNHLY and CDR2 FYNNEI come from the germline V gene. The CDR3 has 14 residues. V shed 8 bases and J shed 2 bases, with 16 bases lying between them. The DNA of the CDR3 is TGTGCCAGCCTGCCGACAGAAGGAACCTACGAGCAGTACTTC. This codes for CASLPTEGTYEQYF. The full variable domain, its missing parts supplied by reference TRBV2 and TRBJ2-7, is EPEVTQTPSHQVTQMGQEVILRCVPISNHLYFYWYRQILGQKVEFLVSFYNNEISEKSEIFDDQFSVERPDGSNFTLKIRSTKLEDSAMYFCASLPTEGTYEQYFGPGTRLTVT.

The CDR3 loop is CASSVDVTGGSGYTF. CDR3 coding DNA: TGCGCCAGCAGCGTTGACGTTACAGGGGGCAGTGGCTACACCTTC. The chain combines TRBV5-1 with TRBJ1-2; 9 bases map to TRBD1. The CDR3 has 15 residues. J gave up 7 bases and V 4 bases, and 11 bases lay outside the gene matches. Germline CDR1 SGHRS, CDR2 YFSETQ.

The chain carries TRBV15 and TRBJ2-7, with TRBD2 matching 9 bases. J gave up 4 bases and V 0 bases, and 4 bases lay outside the gene matches. Per germline, CDR1 LNHNV and CDR2 YYDKDF (reference sequence). The CDR3 is 15 residues long. CDR3 sequence (DNA): TGTGCCACCAGCAGAGAGGATAGCGGGGGTTACGAGCAGTACTTC. Translated: CATSREDSGGYEQYF.

The chain employs TRBV7-4 and TRBJ2-1; 9 positions agree with TRBD2. CDR1 is SGHVT and CDR2 is SQSDAQ in the germline V gene. The V gene end was trimmed by 1 base and the J gene end by 0 bases; junction bases not matched to a gene: 4. CDR3 size: 17 residues. DNA for the CDR3: TGTGCCAGCAGCTTAGTTAGTAGCGGGAGCTCCTACAATGAGCAGTTCTTC. Amino acids: CASSLVSSGSSYNEQFF.

V gene TRBV7-2 combines with J gene TRBJ2-1; 8 bases line up with TRBD2. This CDR3 has 15 residues. The trim removed 6 bases at V and 4 bases at J, leaving 8 bases unmatched. Germline V gives CDR1 SGHTA, CDR2 FQGNSA. As DNA, the CDR3 is TGTGCCAGCAGTACCGGGACTAGTACGTACAATGAGCAGTTCTTC. Translation: CASSTGTSTYNEQFF.

The chain links TRBV3-1 (or the pseudogene TRBV3-2) to TRBJ2-5, with TRBD2 identical over 10 bases. The CDR3 runs 16 residues. Trimming took 0 bases from V and 7 from J; bases not matched to a gene: 8. Germline values: CDR1 LGHDT, CDR2 YNNKEL (reference sequence). CDR3 bases: TGTGCCAGCAGCCAAGAGGGACTAGCGAAGCCCGGGACCCAGTACTTC. It translates to CASSQEGLAKPGTQYF.

The chain has TRBV5-1 and TRBJ1-2; no clear D gene. Looked up from germline, CDR1 is SGHRS and CDR2 is YFSETQ. This CDR3 has 14 amino acids. Trimming took 0 bases from V and 0 from J, leaving 6 bases between them. The CDR3 here is CASSLDGSNYGYTF. The CDR3 DNA is TGCGCCAGCAGCTTGGACGGGTCTAACTATGGCTACACCTTC.

The V call is TRBV30, the J call TRBJ1-4; D not certain. The length of the CDR3 is 14 residues. V was trimmed by 1 base and J by 8 bases, leaving 14 bases between them. Germline lookup yields CDR1 GTSNPN and CDR2 SVGIG (reference sequence). CDR3 in DNA: TGTGCCTGGAGTGGACTGGACTCGACAGAAAAACTGTTTTTT. Protein: CAWSGLDSTEKLFF.

This clone was observed once. The chain carries TRBV14 and TRBJ1-2; no clear D. The length of the CDR3 is 15 residues. Germline loops: CDR1 SGHDN, CDR2 FVKESK. Trimming removed 3 bases from V and 4 bases from J, with 15 bases in between. The CDR3: CASSQLEGSRYGYTF. DNA for the CDR3: TGTGCCAGCAGCCAGCTTGAGGGCAGTCGCTATGGCTACACCTTC.

For the CDR3, the DNA is TGCAGCGTTGTAGGGGGGGCTGACACAGATACGCAGTATTTT. Translation gives CSVVGGADTDTQYF. The J gene is TRBJ2-3, the V gene TRBV29-1; possible D gene TRBD2, 7 bases. V was trimmed by 4 bases and J by 2 bases, leaving 13 bases between them. This CDR3 is 14 amino acids long. The germline CDR1 and CDR2 sequences are SQVTM and ANQGSEA.

The chain has TRBV5-6 and TRBJ1-1, with 9 bases matching TRBD1. J lost 6 bases, V lost 0 bases, and 9 bases had no gene match. Germline loops: CDR1 SGHDT, CDR2 YYEEEE. The CDR3 is made up of 16 amino acids. The CDR3 loop reads CASSLETGGTVAEAFF. CDR3 DNA: TGTGCCAGCAGCTTGGAAACAGGGGGCACAGTCGCTGAAGCTTTCTTT. Together with reference TRBV5-6 and TRBJ1-1, the CDR3 gives the full variable domain: DAGVTQSPTHLIKTRGQQVTLRCSPKSGHDTVSWYQQALGQGPQFIFQYYEEEERQRGNFPDRFSGHQFPNYSSELNVNALLLGDSALYLCASSLETGGTVAEAFFGQGTRLTVV.

The sample holds a few counts of this clone. The chain employs TRBV5-4 and TRBJ2-7, with D perhaps matching TRBD1 (6 bases). The CDR3 extends over 15 amino acids. Germline CDR1 SGHNT, CDR2 YYREEE (reference sequence). V was shortened by 5 bases and J by 3 bases, with 18 bases between the two germline ends. CDR3 nucleotide sequence: TGTGCCAGCAGTAATCACCAGGGGACGATCTACGAGCAGTACTTC. Translation gives CASSNHQGTIYEQYF.

V and J are TRBV6-5 and TRBJ2-7; D unresolved. This CDR3 region has 11 residues. Deletions cut 11 bases from V and 6 bases from J, with 14 bases between. Looked up from germline, CDR1 is MNHEY and CDR2 is SVGAGI. In DNA, the CDR3 is TGTGCCGCGTGGCACGGCGGCGAGCAGTACTTC. This sequence encodes CAAWHGGEQYF.

This clone was counted between two and nine times. The genes are TRBV6-5 and TRBJ2-7; weak D call: TRBD1 (6 bases). The V end was cut by 6 bases, the J end by 10 bases, with 13 bases between. CDR1 is MNHEY and CDR2 is SVGAGI in the germline V gene. This CDR3 spans 11 amino acids. The CDR3 DNA is TGTGCCAGCAGAAAGGGGGACGTCCAGTACTTC. This translates into CASRKGDVQYF.